This T cell receptor beta chain was captured in a study of beta chain features in type 1 diabetes. V was clipped by 3 bases and J by 0 bases, with 10 bases between them. CDR1 SGHRS and CDR2 YFSETQ come from the germline V gene. The CDR3 sequence is 15 residues long. The sequenced template was cDNA made from the entire isolated RNA. Assay used: immunoSEQ multiplex PCR; TCRdb lists only in-frame clones, some missing. The table includes 350,000 to 400,000 clones, about 16% detected once. This clone was detected a few times. Other DNA sequences of this sample code for an identical CDR3. Sequencing used naive CD4+ T cells from blood. The chain couples TRBV5-1 to TRBJ1-5; D is ambiguous. The clonotype was recovered from a woman between 18 and 29 years old in good health. This CDR3 is CASSSGQGSNQPQHF. CDR3 in DNA: TGCGCCAGCAGCTCAGGTCAAGGTAGCAATCAGCCCCAGCATTTT.